The next 3 T cell receptor beta chains were all read from a single sample in a study of T cell changes during pregnancy in multiple sclerosis. TCRdb's table, derived via immunoSEQ multiplex PCR, lists solely in-frame clones and lacks some. The sample lists around 49,000 clones, around 90% occurring once. The starting material was CD4+ T cells from peripheral blood mononuclear cells, obtained after pregnancy. These TCRs come from a female donor in good health, enrolled as a control in a pregnancy study.

The chain combines TRBV10-3 with TRBJ2-3; TRBD2 is a possible D gene (6 bases). The CDR3 totals 15 residues. V shed 0 bases and J shed 4 bases, with 11 bases lying between them. From germline, CDR1 is ENHRY and CDR2 SYGVKD. The CDR3: CAISESTLAADTQYF. CDR3 nucleotide sequence: TGTGCCATCAGTGAGTCGACACTAGCCGCAGATACGCAGTATTTT.

The gene calls are TRBV11-1 and TRBJ2-7; D uncertain. Trimming pared 5 bases from V and 4 bases from J, leaving 12 bases between. The germline CDR1 and CDR2 sequences are SGHAT and FQDESV (reference sequence). This CDR3 contains 13 residues. The CDR3 sequence is CASSPRIRYEQYF. For the CDR3, the DNA is TGTGCCAGCAGCCCCCGTATCAGATACGAGCAGTACTTC.

The CDR3 is CASSQIAADTQYF. The CDR3 DNA reads as TGTGCCAGCAGTCAAATAGCGGCAGATACGCAGTATTTT. This rearrangement joins TRBV7-2 to TRBJ2-3, with D possibly being TRBD2 (6 bases). Looked up from germline, CDR1 is SGHTA and CDR2 is FQGNSA. The CDR3 extends over 13 amino acids. The ends were cut back, 6 bases at V and 4 bases at J, with 11 bases in the middle.